The 5 T cell receptor beta chains below were found in one sample sequenced in a study of blood T cell repertoires in COVID-19. Profiled with immunoSEQ multiplex PCR; TCRdb holds only in-frame clones, not every one. The sample includes 140,000 to 150,000 clones, 80% seen only once; the top ten take 10% to 15%. Sequences were obtained from peripheral blood. These receptors originate from a man aged 55 to 70 with active or convalescent COVID-19.

This clone was seen many times. This rearrangement joins TRBV20-1 to TRBJ1-2, with D hard to call. The CDR3 sequence is 10 residues long. V lost 3 bases and J lost 8, with 7 bases in between. Germline V gene lookup returns CDR1 DFQATT and CDR2 SNEGSKA (reference sequence). The CDR3 region has the DNA TGCAGTGCTAGTCCTGAGGGCTACACCTTC. Its protein is CSASPEGYTF.

This sequence joins TRBV5-6 and TRBJ2-5; a possible D gene is TRBD1 (5 bases). The V end lost 0 bases, the J end lost 3 bases, and 9 bases lay between the germline ends. This CDR3 comprises 14 residues. Germline V gene lookup returns CDR1 SGHDT and CDR2 YYEEEE. In DNA, the CDR3 is TGTGCCAGCAGCTTGGACAGGCTGGAAGAGACCCAGTACTTC. Amino acid sequence: CASSLDRLEETQYF. Full variable domain (remainder filled in from reference TRBV5-6 and TRBJ2-5): DAGVTQSPTHLIKTRGQQVTLRCSPKSGHDTVSWYQQALGQGPQFIFQYYEEEERQRGNFPDRFSGHQFPNYSSELNVNALLLGDSALYLCASSLDRLEETQYFGPGTRLLVL.

The chain joins TRBV7-2 to TRBJ1-3, with 10 bases matching TRBD1. This CDR3 has 17 residues. Germline values: CDR1 SGHTA, CDR2 FQGNSA. V shed 5 bases, J shed 0 bases, and the junction held 7 bases outside the gene matches. CDR3 in amino acids: CASSPRRDRGSGNTIYF. The CDR3, as DNA: TGTGCCAGCAGCCCCCGGAGGGACAGGGGCTCTGGAAACACCATATATTTT.

The chain is built from TRBV6-5 and TRBJ1-5; D ambiguous. V was trimmed by 5 bases and J by 3 bases, leaving 5 bases between them. The CDR3 totals 12 residues. Germline loops: CDR1 MNHEY, CDR2 SVGAGI. The CDR3 sequence is CASSLLNQPQHF. The CDR3 region has the DNA TGTGCCAGCAGTCTTCTCAATCAGCCCCAGCATTTT.

The chain employs TRBV2 and TRBJ2-1, with a weak D call TRBD2 (5 bases). The germline V gene encodes CDR1 SNHLY and CDR2 FYNNEI. Trimming removed 5 bases from V and 7 bases from J, with 24 bases in between. The CDR3 extends over 17 amino acids. The CDR3 coding sequence is TGTGCCAGCAGTAACTCTAGGGTGGGAGTCATAAATAATGAGCAGTTCTTC. Translation gives CASSNSRVGVINNEQFF.